This T cell receptor (beta chain) was found in a study of identical twins. Findings of the study overall: The abundant beta clonotypes from cord blood had fewer insertions, and memory repertoires had none of this.

Trimming removed 2 bases from V and 4 bases from J; junction bases left unmatched: 5. Germline CDR1 reads SGDLS; CDR2 reads YYNGEE. CDR3 size: 15 residues. MiXCR was run by TCRdb on the 5' RACE reads, yielding one entry per CDR3 protein. The sample lists over 200,000 distinct CDR3 sequences, 6.5% seen once, with approximately 14% in the top ten. As for this clonotype: Antigen: not known.

These data were likewise used in another study, on T cells expressing NK-cell markers.

The receptor was isolated from a woman between 18 and 29 years old in good health. The sequenced sample consisted of CD8+ T cells sorted from blood. The J gene is TRBJ2-3, the V gene TRBV9; TRBD2 matches at 9 bases. This CDR3 reads CASSVLAGVADTQYF. In DNA form, the CDR3 reads TGTGCCAGCAGCGTCTTAGCGGGAGTGGCAGATACGCAGTATTTT.